The 17 T cell receptor beta chains below all came from one sample that was sequenced in a study of T-cell reconstitution after alpha-beta-depleted transplantation in children. Unique molecular identifiers were used in preparing the TCRbeta library. TCRdb independently ran MiXCR on the PCR reads; one entry per CDR3 protein. The sample includes 500,000 to 750,000 distinct CDR3 sequences, 10% to 15% of them seen just once. Sample: PBMCs, mostly from graft donor cells, taken 360 days after TCRalphabeta/CD19-depleted stem cell transplant. These receptors all stem from a male patient younger than 18 who had a stem cell transplant for acute myeloid leukemia, so the T cells may come from the graft donor.

This clonotype was observed at least ten times. The V and J genes are TRBV7-3 and TRBJ1-2, with D perhaps matching TRBD1 (6 bases). The CDR3 has 13 residues. Looked up from germline, CDR1 is SGHTA and CDR2 is FQGTGA. V lost 0 bases, J lost 7 bases, and 9 bases lay in between. CDR3 nucleotides: TGTGCCAGCAGCTTAACGAACAGGGCTGGCTACACCTTC. Its translation is CASSLTNRAGYTF. The whole variable domain, remainder taken from reference TRBV7-3 and TRBJ1-2, is GAGVSQTPSNKVTEKGKYVELRCDPISGHTALYWYRQSLGQGPEFLIYFQGTGAADDSGLPNDRFFAVRPEGSVSTLKIQRTERGDSAVYLCASSLTNRAGYTFGSGTRLTVV.

This clonotype showed up just a few times. This chain links TRBV7-2 with TRBJ2-1; no definite D call. This CDR3 has 12 amino acids. Germline V lookup: CDR1 SGHTA, CDR2 FQGNSA. Trimming removed 5 bases at V and 14 bases at J, with 16 bases between. The CDR3 spells CASSLIRTQEFF. CDR3 bases: TGTGCCAGCAGCCTTATCCGGACCCAGGAGTTCTTC.

V usage is TRBV7-8 and J usage is TRBJ2-7; 11 bases line up with TRBD1. Losses at the gene ends were 1 base for V and 5 bases for J; bases not matched to a gene: 7. Germline V gene sequence: CDR1 SGHVS, CDR2 FQNEAQ. This CDR3 has 16 amino acids. CDR3 sequence: CASSLDGGQGVHEQYF. The CDR3 DNA reads TGTGCCAGCAGCTTAGACGGGGGACAGGGGGTACACGAGCAGTACTTC.

There are a few counts of this clonotype. The chain is built from TRBV9 and TRBJ1-1, with no clear D. Trimming removed 4 bases from V and 2 bases from J, with 9 bases in between. CDR1 SGDLS and CDR2 YYNGEE come from the germline V gene. The CDR3 has 13 amino acids. The CDR3, as DNA: TGTGCCAGCAGCTCGAGAGAAAACACTGAAGCTTTCTTT. Protein: CASSSRENTEAFF.

This clonotype has a handful of counts. This chain joins TRBV20-1 and TRBJ1-1; D not resolved. This CDR3 spans 15 amino acids. V was clipped by 3 bases and J by 0 bases, with 14 bases between them. Germline V CDR1 and CDR2: DFQATT, SNEGSKA (reference sequence). The CDR3 is CSARSGIELNTEAFF. As DNA, the CDR3 is TGCAGTGCTAGGTCGGGGATTGAGCTGAACACTGAAGCTTTCTTT.

This clonotype was counted ten times or more. This chain connects TRBV28 to TRBJ2-7; the match to TRBD1 covers 8 bases. V trimming: 5 bases; J trimming: 2 bases; junction bases outside the gene matches: 5. The CDR3 is 14 amino acids. The germline V gene encodes CDR1 MDHEN and CDR2 SYDVKM. CDR3 protein: CASSRTGPTYEQYF. DNA for the CDR3: TGTGCCAGCAGTCGGACAGGGCCGACCTACGAGCAGTACTTC.

This clonotype has at least ten counts. This rearrangement joins TRBV28 to TRBJ2-7, with D perhaps TRBD2 (5 bases). This CDR3 contains 15 residues. Per germline, CDR1 MDHEN and CDR2 SYDVKM. V lost 4 bases and J 5 bases, leaving 18 bases between the germline ends. The CDR3: CASSSLRIRRDEQYF. DNA of the CDR3: TGTGCCAGCAGTTCGCTTCGGATCCGGCGGGACGAGCAGTACTTC.

The DNA of the CDR3 is TGTGCCACCAGTGATTTCGGACTAGGAGGGCGCAATGAGCAGTTCTTC. As protein: CATSDFGLGGRNEQFF. The rearrangement links TRBV24-1 to TRBJ2-1, with 7 nucleotides matching TRBD2. The CDR3 is 16 residues long. Trimming cost V 1 base and J 6 bases; bases outside gene matches: 8. Germline V gene lookup returns CDR1 KGHDR and CDR2 SFDVKD.

This clonotype was recorded at least ten times. J is TRBJ2-2 and V is TRBV5-1; D might be TRBD1 (6 bases). The CDR3 is 14 amino acids. Germline V CDR1 and CDR2: SGHRS, YFSETQ. V dropped 5 bases and J dropped 2 bases, with 10 bases sitting between them. The CDR3 protein is CASSLDRNTGELFF. Here the CDR3 DNA reads TGCGCCAGCAGTCTGGACAGAAACACCGGGGAGCTGTTTTTT.

This clonotype was seen only a few times. DNA for the CDR3: TGTGCCAGCAGTTACTCGATTCTCAGGGTCCATCCAGATACGCAGTATTTT. This codes for CASSYSILRVHPDTQYF. This chain uses TRBV6-5 with TRBJ2-3; TRBD1 is a possible D gene (5 bases). V gave up 0 bases and J gave up 4 bases, with 17 bases separating them. CDR1 and CDR2 (germline): MNHEY, SVGAGI. The CDR3 consists of 17 residues.

There are a few counts of this clonotype. This chain connects TRBV12-3 or TRBV12-4 to TRBJ2-2; D remains ambiguous. With 7 bases removed from V and 3 bases from J, the gap between germline ends came to 6 bases. The CDR3 runs 12 residues. Written as DNA, the CDR3 is TGTGCCAGCATTAAGGACACCGGGGAGCTGTTTTTT. This encodes CASIKDTGELFF.

This clonotype has only a few counts. This chain links TRBV3-1 with TRBJ2-7, with 12 bases lining up with TRBD2. The CDR3 is 15 amino acids. V was pared by 3 bases and J by 4 bases, with 4 bases of the junction left unmatched. Germline V gene lookup returns CDR1 LGHDT and CDR2 YNNKEL (reference sequence). The CDR3 is CASSQSSGRVYEQYF. CDR3 sequence (DNA): TGTGCCAGCAGCCAGTCTAGCGGGAGGGTTTACGAGCAGTACTTC.

The sample holds many counts of this clonotype. The rearrangement joins TRBV6-4 to TRBJ1-2, with D unresolved. CDR1 is MRHNA and CDR2 is SNTAGT in the germline V gene. This CDR3 is 13 amino acids long. V lost 2 bases and J lost 3, with 7 bases in between. CDR3 sequence reads: CASSDRNDYGYTF. As DNA, the CDR3 is TGTGCCAGCAGTGACAGGAACGACTATGGCTACACCTTC.

This clonotype is medium-sized within its sample. This sequence joins TRBV28 and TRBJ1-5; unclear D gene. The CDR3 is 13 amino acids. V was clipped by 6 bases and J by 4 bases, with 10 bases between them. The germline gives CDR1 MDHEN, CDR2 SYDVKM. CDR3 protein: CASRWTFNQPQHF. CDR3 nucleotide sequence: TGTGCCAGCAGGTGGACCTTTAATCAGCCCCAGCATTTT.

This clonotype was detected ten times or more. This chain links TRBV5-6 with TRBJ2-7, with D possibly TRBD2 on 6 matching bases. The germline CDR1 and CDR2 sequences are SGHDT and YYEEEE. The length of the CDR3 is 16 residues. V was cut by 1 base and J by 4 bases, with 18 bases left in between. In DNA form, the CDR3 reads TGTGCCAGCAGCTTGCCGGTCGGGACTGGAGGTTACGAGCAGTACTTC. Its protein product is CASSLPVGTGGYEQYF.

This chain connects TRBV10-3 to TRBJ2-3; TRBD1 aligns across 7 bases. The ends lost 7 bases at V and 0 bases at J; junction bases unmatched: 4. This CDR3 is built from 14 residues. Germline lookup yields CDR1 ENHRY and CDR2 SYGVKD. The CDR3 DNA reads TGTGCCATCACCAGGACAGGAAGCACAGATACGCAGTATTTT. As protein: CAITRTGSTDTQYF.

This clonotype has ten or more counts. The V call is TRBV12-3 or TRBV12-4, the J call TRBJ2-7, with D uncertain. This CDR3 is built from 12 residues. V lost 0 bases and J 6 bases, leaving 6 bases between the germline ends. The DNA of the CDR3 is TGTGCCAGCAGTTTAGCGTACGGCGAGCAGTACTTC. Protein product: CASSLAYGEQYF.